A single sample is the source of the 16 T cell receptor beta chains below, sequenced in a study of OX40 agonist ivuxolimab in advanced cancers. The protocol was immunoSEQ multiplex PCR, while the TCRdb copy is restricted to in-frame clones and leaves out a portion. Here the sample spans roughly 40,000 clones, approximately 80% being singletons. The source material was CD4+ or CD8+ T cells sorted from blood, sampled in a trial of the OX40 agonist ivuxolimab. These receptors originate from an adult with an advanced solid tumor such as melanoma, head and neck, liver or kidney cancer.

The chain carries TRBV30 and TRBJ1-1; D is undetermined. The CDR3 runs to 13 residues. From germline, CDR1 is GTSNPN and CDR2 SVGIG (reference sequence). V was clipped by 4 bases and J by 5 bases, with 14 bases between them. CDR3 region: CAWTTQWSTEAFF. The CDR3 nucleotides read TGTGCCTGGACCACCCAGTGGAGTACTGAAGCTTTCTTT.

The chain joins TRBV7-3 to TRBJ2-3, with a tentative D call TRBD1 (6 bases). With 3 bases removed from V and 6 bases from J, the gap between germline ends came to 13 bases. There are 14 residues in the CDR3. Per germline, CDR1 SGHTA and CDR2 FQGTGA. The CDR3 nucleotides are TGTGCCAGCAGCTTGGGGGCAGGAATGGATACGCAGTATTTT. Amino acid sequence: CASSLGAGMDTQYF.

The CDR3, as DNA: TGTGCCAGCAGCTCCGGGACTAGCGGGAGTGGTGAGCAGTTCTTC. Translating gives CASSSGTSGSGEQFF. V and J are TRBV9 and TRBJ2-1; 14 bases match TRBD2. With 4 bases clipped from V and 9 bases from J, the junction kept 6 bases outside the gene matches. The CDR3 extends over 15 amino acids. CDR1 and CDR2 from the germline V gene are SGDLS and YYNGEE.

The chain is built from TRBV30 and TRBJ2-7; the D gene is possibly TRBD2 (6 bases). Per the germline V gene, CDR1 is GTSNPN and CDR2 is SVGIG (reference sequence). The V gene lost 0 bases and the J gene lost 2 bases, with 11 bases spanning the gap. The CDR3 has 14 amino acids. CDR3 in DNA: TGTGCCTGGAGTGTGGATAGCGGAGCCTACGAGCAGTACTTC. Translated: CAWSVDSGAYEQYF. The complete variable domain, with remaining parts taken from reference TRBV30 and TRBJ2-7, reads SQTIHQWPATLVQPVGSPLSLECTVEGTSNPNLYWYRQAAGRGLQLLFYSVGIGQISSEVPQNLSASRPQDRQFILSSKKLLLSDSGFYLCAWSVDSGAYEQYFGPGTRLTVT.

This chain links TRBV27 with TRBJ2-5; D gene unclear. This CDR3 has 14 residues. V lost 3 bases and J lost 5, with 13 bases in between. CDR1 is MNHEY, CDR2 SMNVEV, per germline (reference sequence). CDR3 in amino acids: CASSFNTGGETQYF. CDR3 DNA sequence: TGTGCCAGCAGTTTCAACACGGGTGGGGAGACCCAGTACTTC.

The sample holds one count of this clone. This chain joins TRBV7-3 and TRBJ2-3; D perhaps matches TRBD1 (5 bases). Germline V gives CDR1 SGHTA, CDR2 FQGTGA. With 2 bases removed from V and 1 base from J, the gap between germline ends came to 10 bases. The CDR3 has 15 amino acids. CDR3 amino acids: CASSLGLGGTDTQYF. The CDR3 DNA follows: TGTGCCAGCAGCTTAGGGCTAGGGGGCACAGATACGCAGTATTTT.

The CDR3 DNA reads as TGCGCCAGCAGCTTGACCGGGAATGAAAAACTGTTTTTT. This encodes CASSLTGNEKLFF. The rearrangement uses TRBV5-1 and TRBJ1-4; D unresolved. The V gene lost 1 base and the J gene lost 5 bases, with 6 bases spanning the gap. The germline CDR1 and CDR2 sequences are SGHRS and YFSETQ. The CDR3 extends over 13 amino acids. Based on the CDR3 plus reference TRBV5-1 and TRBJ1-4, the full variable domain is KAGVTQTPRYLIKTRGQQVTLSCSPISGHRSVSWYQQTPGQGLQFLFEYFSETQRNKGNFPGRFSGRQFSNSRSEMNVSTLELGDSALYLCASSLTGNEKLFFGSGTQLSVL.

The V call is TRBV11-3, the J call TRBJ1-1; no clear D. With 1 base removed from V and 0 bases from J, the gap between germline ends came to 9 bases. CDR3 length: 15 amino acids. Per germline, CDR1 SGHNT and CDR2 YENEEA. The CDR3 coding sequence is TGTGCCAGCAGCTTAGGAGTAGCCATGAACACTGAAGCTTTCTTT. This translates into CASSLGVAMNTEAFF.

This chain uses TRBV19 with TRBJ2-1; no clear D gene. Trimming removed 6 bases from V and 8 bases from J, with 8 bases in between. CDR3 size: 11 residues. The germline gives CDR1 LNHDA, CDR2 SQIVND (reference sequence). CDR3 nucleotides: TGTGCCAGTAGAATCGGGTATGAGCAGTTCTTC. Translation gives CASRIGYEQFF. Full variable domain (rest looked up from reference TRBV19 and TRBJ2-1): DGGITQSPKYLFRKEGQNVTLSCEQNLNHDAMYWYRQDPGQGLRLIYYSQIVNDFQKGDIAEGYSVSREKKESFPLTVTSAQKNPTAFYLCASRIGYEQFFGPGTRLTVL.

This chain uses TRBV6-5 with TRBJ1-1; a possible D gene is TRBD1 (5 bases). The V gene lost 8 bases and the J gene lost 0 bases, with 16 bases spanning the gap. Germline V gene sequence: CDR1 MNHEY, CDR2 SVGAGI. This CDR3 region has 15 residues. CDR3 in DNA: TGTGCCAGCCTGCTTCGGGGGTTGGTGAACACTGAAGCTTTCTTT. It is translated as CASLLRGLVNTEAFF.

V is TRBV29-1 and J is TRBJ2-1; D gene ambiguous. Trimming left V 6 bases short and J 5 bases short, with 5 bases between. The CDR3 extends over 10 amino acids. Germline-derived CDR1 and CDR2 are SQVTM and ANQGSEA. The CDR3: CSVSNNEQFF. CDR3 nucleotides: TGCAGCGTATCTAACAATGAGCAGTTCTTC.

The CDR3 DNA reads as TGTGCCAGCAGCTCCCCAGGCAGGGGGCGCGGTCAGCCCCAGCATTTT. Its protein is CASSSPGRGRGQPQHF. The genes are TRBV7-9 and TRBJ1-5; the match to TRBD1 covers 8 bases. This CDR3 contains 16 residues. J lost 6 bases, V lost 4 bases, and 11 bases had no gene match. Per germline, CDR1 SEHNR and CDR2 FQNEAQ (reference sequence).

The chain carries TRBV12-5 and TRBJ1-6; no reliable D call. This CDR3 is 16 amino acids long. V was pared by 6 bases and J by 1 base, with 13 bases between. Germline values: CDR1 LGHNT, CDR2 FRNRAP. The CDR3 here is CASGEGVRSYNSPLHF. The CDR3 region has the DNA TGTGCTAGTGGAGAGGGCGTTAGGTCCTATAATTCACCCCTCCACTTT.

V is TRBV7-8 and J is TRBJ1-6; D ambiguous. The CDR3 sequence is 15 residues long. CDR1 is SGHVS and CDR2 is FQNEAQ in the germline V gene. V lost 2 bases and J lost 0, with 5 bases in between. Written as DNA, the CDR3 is TGTGCCAGCAGCTTAAGAAGCTCCTATAATTCACCCCTCCACTTT. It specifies CASSLRSSYNSPLHF.

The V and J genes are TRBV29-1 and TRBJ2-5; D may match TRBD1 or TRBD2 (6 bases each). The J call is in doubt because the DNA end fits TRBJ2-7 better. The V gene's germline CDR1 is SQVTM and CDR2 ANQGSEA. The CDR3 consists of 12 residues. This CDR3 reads CSPRGPGYEQYF. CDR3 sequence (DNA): TGCAGCCCCCGGGGGCCCGGATACGAGCAGTACTTC.

The CDR3 loop reads CASSFGTTYEQYV. As DNA, the CDR3 is TGTGCCAGCAGCTTCGGGACTACCTACGAGCAGTACGTC. The V call is TRBV5-5, the J call TRBJ2-7, with 7 nucleotides matching TRBD2. Losses at the gene ends were 2 bases for V and 2 bases for J; bases not matched to a gene: 1. The CDR3 extends over 13 amino acids. Germline lookup yields CDR1 SGHKS and CDR2 YYEKEE (reference sequence).